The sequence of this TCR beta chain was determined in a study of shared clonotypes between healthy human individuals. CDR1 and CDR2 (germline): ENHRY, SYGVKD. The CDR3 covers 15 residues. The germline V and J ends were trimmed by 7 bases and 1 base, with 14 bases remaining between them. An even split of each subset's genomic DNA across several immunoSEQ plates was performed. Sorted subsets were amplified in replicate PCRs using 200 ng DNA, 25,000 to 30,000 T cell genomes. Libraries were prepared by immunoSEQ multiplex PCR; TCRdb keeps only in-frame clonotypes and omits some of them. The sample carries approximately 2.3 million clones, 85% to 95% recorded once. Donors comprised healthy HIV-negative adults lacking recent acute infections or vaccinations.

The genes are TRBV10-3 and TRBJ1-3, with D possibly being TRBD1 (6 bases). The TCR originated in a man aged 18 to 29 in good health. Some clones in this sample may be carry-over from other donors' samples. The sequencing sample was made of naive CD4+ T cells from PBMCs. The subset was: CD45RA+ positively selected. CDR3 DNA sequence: TGTGCCATCACTCAAGCCAGGGGTTCTGGAAACACCATATATTTT. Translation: CAITQARGSGNTIYF.